This is a list of T cell receptor beta chains from one sample in a study of cytomegalovirus exposure and HLA in healthy donors. The data were produced by immunoSEQ multiplex PCR, yet TCRdb's version contains in-frame clones alone and is incomplete. The data show about 90,000 clones, around two thirds seen once. Sequenced: PBMCs. The receptor set was obtained from a young woman in good health and CMV-seropositive. Each CDR3 is given with its conserved first and last residue. The D gene is left open where the match is weak. Clone size appears in some rows only: once, few, many, or a class for an expanded clone.

d_gene,abundance,len,v_gene,j_gene,CDR3nt,CDR3aa
TRBD2,NA,17,TRBV5-1,TRBJ2-1,TGCGCCAGCAGCTCCGGACTAGCGGGGGATATTGGAAATGAGCAGTTCTTC,CASSSGLAGDIGNEQFF
NA,few,16,TRBV4-3,TRBJ1-3,TGCGCCAGCAGCCAAGCCCAGCCCGGAGCTGGAAACACCATATATTTT,CASSQAQPGAGNTIYF
NA,NA,17,TRBV7-6,TRBJ2-3,TGTGCCAGCAGCTTATCCAGGCGGGAACTCCGCACAGATACGCAGTATTTT,CASSLSRRELRTDTQYF
NA,NA,15,TRBV5-6,TRBJ2-1,TGTGCCAGCAGCTTGGGAGGGTGGTCCTACAATGAGCAGTTCTTC,CASSLGGWSYNEQFF
NA,NA,13,TRBV30,TRBJ1-1,TGTGCCTGGGGGGGAGCGGGTTACACTGAAGCTTTCTTT,CAWGGAGYTEAFF
NA,NA,14,TRBV2,TRBJ1-4,TGTGCCAGCAATTTCGGACAGCACAATGAAAAACTGTTTTTT,CASNFGQHNEKLFF
NA,NA,14,TRBV2,TRBJ1-1,TGTGCCAGCAGCGTACAGGGAACCAACACTGAAGCTTTCTTT,CASSVQGTNTEAFF
NA,NA,17,TRBV9,TRBJ1-2,TGTGCCAGCAGCGTAGTCGACAGCCCTCAGCTGAACTATGGCTACACCTTC,CASSVVDSPQLNYGYTF
TRBD1,NA,14,TRBV5-1,TRBJ1-1,TGCGCCAGCAGCTTGACAGGGGCGAACACTGAAGCTTTCTTT,CASSLTGANTEAFF
TRBD1,few,15,TRBV5-1,TRBJ2-1,TGCGCCAGCAGCTTTACAGGGGACAAGTACAATGAGCAGTTCTTC,CASSFTGDKYNEQFF
TRBD1,NA,14,TRBV25-1,TRBJ1-1,TGTGCCAGCAATGTAGGACAGGGCGAAACTGAAGCTTTCTTT,CASNVGQGETEAFF
TRBD1,NA,20,TRBV15,TRBJ1-4,TGTGCCACCAGCAGATTCCCATTCGGCGGGGCAGGGGGCGCGGATGAAAAACTGTTTTTT,CATSRFPFGGAGGADEKLFF
TRBD1,once,16,TRBV28,TRBJ1-3,TGTGCCAGCAGTTTGACAGGGTTCCGCTCTGGAAACACCATATATTTT,CASSLTGFRSGNTIYF
NA,NA,17,TRBV28,TRBJ1-1,TGTGCCAGCAGCTATGGCATCTCTGGGACACCGAACACTGAAGCTTTCTTT,CASSYGISGTPNTEAFF
TRBD1,NA,14,TRBV18,TRBJ2-7,TGTGCCAGCTCTCTACAGGGGGTGGCCTACGAGCAGTACTTC,CASSLQGVAYEQYF
NA,NA,12,TRBV28,TRBJ1-5,TGTGCCAGCAGTCTACTATCTGGGCCCCAGCATTTT,CASSLLSGPQHF
TRBD2,few,18,TRBV5-4,TRBJ2-5,TGTGCCAGCAGGCCGGACGGAGTGCGGGGGACTTTCCAAGAGACCCAGTACTTC,CASRPDGVRGTFQETQYF
NA,NA,13,TRBV7-7,TRBJ2-7,TGTGCCAGCAGCCCAGACTTCCCGGGCGAGCAGTACTTC,CASSPDFPGEQYF
TRBD2,NA,15,TRBV7-2,TRBJ2-1,TGTGCCAGCAGCTTAGTTAAGGTGGGACTAGCGACAATGTTCTTC,CASSLVKVGLATMFF
TRBD1,NA,15,TRBV6-5,TRBJ1-1,TGTGCCAGCAGTCTCTACCGACAGGGGAACACTGAAGCTTTCTTT,CASSLYRQGNTEAFF
NA,NA,15,TRBV7-7,TRBJ2-6,TGTGCCAGCAGCTTATCGGTTTCTGGGGCCAACGTCCTGACTTTC,CASSLSVSGANVLTF
NA,NA,14,TRBV5-4,TRBJ1-1,TGTGCCAGCAGCTTGTATGCCCGTACACCTGAAGCTTTCTTT,CASSLYARTPEAFF
NA,NA,15,TRBV7-2,TRBJ2-7,TGTGCCAGCAGCTTAGGGGCAGGGAATTCCTACGAGCAGTACTTC,CASSLGAGNSYEQYF
TRBD1,NA,15,TRBV9,TRBJ1-2,TGTGCCAGCAGCGCGAATTCAGGGGGCCGGTATGGCTACACCTTC,CASSANSGGRYGYTF
NA,few,12,TRBV6-5,TRBJ1-2,TGTGCCAGCAGTTACTCGGGGCGCGGCTACACCTTC,CASSYSGRGYTF
TRBD2,NA,16,TRBV7-2,TRBJ2-7,TGTGCCAGCAGCGTGCGGACTAGCGGGGCACTCTACGAGCAGTACTTC,CASSVRTSGALYEQYF
NA,few,13,TRBV6-6,TRBJ1-2,TGTGCCAGCAGTTACTCCGTTAACTATGGCTACACCTTC,CASSYSVNYGYTF
TRBD1,NA,15,TRBV27,TRBJ1-2,TGTGCCAGCAGGTATCAGGGGGACGCCTCCTATGGCTACACCTTC,CASRYQGDASYGYTF
TRBD1,few,15,TRBV6-5,TRBJ1-6,TGTGCCAGCAGTTATCAGGGGGATGGCAATTCACCCCTCCACTTT,CASSYQGDGNSPLHF
TRBD1,NA,14,TRBV27,TRBJ2-1,TGTGCCAGCAGTTCAGGGGGCTCCTACAATGAGCAGTTCTTC,CASSSGGSYNEQFF
TRBD1,few,16,TRBV18,TRBJ1-4,TGTGCCAGCTCACCAATTGGGACAGCGCCGAATGAAAAACTGTTTTTT,CASSPIGTAPNEKLFF
NA,NA,13,TRBV12-5,TRBJ1-1,TGTGCTAGTGGTCTAATGACGGGCACTGAAGCTTTCTTT,CASGLMTGTEAFF
TRBD1,few,13,TRBV19,TRBJ2-3,TGTGCCAGTAGCAGAGACAGGGGGGATACGCAGTATTTT,CASSRDRGDTQYF
NA,few,14,TRBV6-1,TRBJ1-1,TGTGCCAGCAGTGAAGGGGGAGGGAACACTGAAGCTTTCTTT,CASSEGGGNTEAFF
TRBD1,NA,13,TRBV5-1,TRBJ2-7,TGCGCCAGCAGCCCCGGACAGGACCCTAAGCAGTACTTC,CASSPGQDPKQYF
NA,NA,16,TRBV4-1,TRBJ1-5,TGCGCCAGCAGCCCACAAACGGGACAAATAGTATTGCCCCAGCATTTT,CASSPQTGQIVLPQHF
NA,NA,18,TRBV9,TRBJ1-3,TGTGCCAGCAGCGTAGTTGGAGGCGGGACGAACTCTGGAAACACCATATATTTT,CASSVVGGGTNSGNTIYF
TRBD1,NA,15,TRBV27,TRBJ2-7,TGTGCCAGCAGGCTGGGTGCTGGACAGGGGCGCGAGCAGTACTTC,CASRLGAGQGREQYF
NA,few,14,TRBV27,TRBJ2-7,TGTGCCAGCGCTTCCCTTGGGGGGAACTACGAGCAGTACTTC,CASASLGGNYEQYF
TRBD1,NA,15,TRBV4-1,TRBJ1-2,TGCGCCAGCAGCCAAGTAGTACAGGGGAGGTATGGCTACACCTTC,CASSQVVQGRYGYTF
TRBD2,NA,15,TRBV5-6,TRBJ2-3,TGTGCCAGCAGCTTCGGCGGGGGGCGCACAGATACGCAGTATTTT,CASSFGGGRTDTQYF
NA,NA,15,TRBV5-5,TRBJ1-1,TGTGCCAGCAGCTTCCTCGCAGGTGCCCCAACTGAAGCTTTCTTT,CASSFLAGAPTEAFF
TRBD1,NA,16,TRBV28,TRBJ2-7,TGTGCCAGCAGTTCCCCCCCCGGGACAGGGAACTACGAGCAGTACTTC,CASSSPPGTGNYEQYF
TRBD2,NA,18,TRBV11-2,TRBJ2-1,TGTGCCAGCAGCCTCACTAGCGGGGGCTCTAGCTCCTACAATGAGCAGTTCTTC,CASSLTSGGSSSYNEQFF
TRBD1,NA,16,TRBV5-1,TRBJ2-5,TGCGCCAGCAGCCCACAGGGACAGGGCGTGCAAGAGACCCAGTACTTC,CASSPQGQGVQETQYF
NA,NA,15,TRBV28,TRBJ2-7,TGTGCCAGCAGGGGGGCATTAGGGGACAACTACGAGCAGTACTTC,CASRGALGDNYEQYF
TRBD1,few,13,TRBV12-5,TRBJ2-5,TGTGCTAGTGGTTCCAGGGACAGAGAGACCCAGTACTTC,CASGSRDRETQYF
NA,NA,15,TRBV2,TRBJ2-2,TGTGCCAGCAGTGAAGGGCCCGCAATCACCGGGGAGCTGTTTTTT,CASSEGPAITGELFF
TRBD1,few,15,TRBV5-5,TRBJ2-1,TGTGCCAGCAGCGTGGGGACAGGGGTTTACAATGAGCAGTTCTTC,CASSVGTGVYNEQFF
TRBD1,few,14,TRBV5-1,TRBJ2-7,TGCGCCAGCAGCCGGGACAGGGTCTCCCACGAGCAGTACTTC,CASSRDRVSHEQYF
NA,NA,14,TRBV7-9,TRBJ1-5,TGTGCCAGCAGCTCTGGGGGGATTAATCAGCCCCAGCATTTT,CASSSGGINQPQHF
TRBD2,few,13,TRBV7-2,TRBJ2-7,TGTGCCAGCAGCTTTCTGTCGGGAGGCGAGCAGTACTTC,CASSFLSGGEQYF
TRBD2,NA,21,TRBV4-1,TRBJ2-3,TGCGCCAGCAGCCTACAACTTATAAGCGGGGGGGCAAGGCGGGGCACAGATACGCAGTATTTT,CASSLQLISGGARRGTDTQYF
NA,NA,16,TRBV19,TRBJ1-1,TGTGCCACCTCCGGGGTCCCCTTAAGGCGGGTAGCTGAAGCTTTCTTT,CATSGVPLRRVAEAFF
TRBD1,NA,16,TRBV11-2,TRBJ2-2,TGTGCCAGCAGTTCACAGGGGATTACGAACACCGGGGAGCTGTTTTTT,CASSSQGITNTGELFF
TRBD1,few,14,TRBV7-9,TRBJ1-2,TGTGCCAGCAGCCAAGATTCGACAGGGGATGGCTACACCTTC,CASSQDSTGDGYTF